The 8 T cell receptor beta chains below come from one sample, sequenced in a study of OX40 agonist ivuxolimab in advanced cancers. The table came from immunoSEQ multiplex PCR; TCRdb's copy has only in-frame clones and leaves some out. The profile covers 15,000 to 20,000 clones, with more than 75% appearing a single time and 46% taken by the ten largest. The sample in question was CD4+ or CD8+ T cells sorted from blood, obtained in a trial of the OX40 agonist ivuxolimab. Receptors were obtained from an adult with an advanced solid tumor such as melanoma, head and neck, liver or kidney cancer.

The chain links TRBV21-1 to TRBJ2-4; no DNA check was done on the table's D call, TRBD1. TRBV21-1 is a pseudogene locus. CDR3 length: 15 amino acids. CDR3 sequence reads: CASSKGDRAKNIQYF. CDR3 DNA: TGTGCCAGCAGCAAAGGGGACAGGGCCAAAAACATTCAGTACTTC.

The chain has TRBV7-8 and TRBJ2-7, with 9 nucleotides matching TRBD1. The germline gives CDR1 SGHVS, CDR2 FQNEAQ. After removal of 4 bases from V and 0 bases from J, the junction contained 7 bases not matched to a gene. This CDR3 is 16 amino acids long. The CDR3 DNA reads as TGTGCCAGCAGCTGGGCACAGGGGGCGCGCTCCTACGAGCAGTACTTC. It encodes CASSWAQGARSYEQYF.

This clone occurred once. The chain uses TRBV10-1 and TRBJ2-7; no clear D. This CDR3 spans 14 amino acids. Between the trimmed V and J ends, which lost 1 base and 0 bases, there was a span of 7 bases. Germline CDR1 is WNHNN and CDR2 is SYGVQD (reference sequence). The CDR3 DNA reads TGCGCCAGCAGTGAGTACGGCAGCTCCTACGAGCAGTACTTC. It specifies CASSEYGSSYEQYF.

The chain carries TRBV5-4 and TRBJ2-7; TRBD2 matches 10 bases. CDR3 length: 14 amino acids. CDR1 is SGHNT, CDR2 YYREEE, per germline (reference sequence). V dropped 4 bases and J dropped 3; count of bases not matched to a gene: 4. The CDR3 DNA is TGTGCCAGCAGCCAGCGGGGGGGCTTCTACGAGCAGTACTTC. Its translation: CASSQRGGFYEQYF.

The chain couples TRBV5-1 to TRBJ1-2, with TRBD1 matching over 9 bases. This CDR3 is built from 19 residues. Per germline, CDR1 SGHRS and CDR2 YFSETQ. J gave up 4 bases and V 4 bases, and 20 bases lay outside the gene matches. This CDR3 is CASSLIWDRDGDRLYGYTF. As DNA, the CDR3 is TGCGCCAGCAGCCTAATCTGGGACAGGGACGGGGACCGACTCTATGGCTACACCTTC. Looking up the rest from reference TRBV5-1 and TRBJ1-2 gives the full variable domain: KAGVTQTPRYLIKTRGQQVTLSCSPISGHRSVSWYQQTPGQGLQFLFEYFSETQRNKGNFPGRFSGRQFSNSRSEMNVSTLELGDSALYLCASSLIWDRDGDRLYGYTFGSGTRLTVV.

The chain combines TRBV5-6 with TRBJ2-5; 9 bases align to TRBD2. The germline CDR1 and CDR2 sequences are SGHDT and YYEEEE. The CDR3 is made up of 15 amino acids. Trimming at V came to 2 bases and at J to 5 bases, leaving 7 bases not matched to a gene. CDR3 residues: CASSLGSGGAETQYF. CDR3 DNA sequence: TGTGCCAGCAGCTTAGGTAGCGGGGGTGCGGAGACCCAGTACTTC.

This clone qualifies as medium-sized. The V gene is TRBV18, the J gene TRBJ2-3; D ambiguous. CDR1 and CDR2 (germline): KGHSH, LQKENI. This CDR3 spans 13 amino acids. The V end lost 5 bases, the J end lost 1 base, and 7 bases lay between the germline ends. The CDR3 DNA is TGTGCCAGCTCAATGACTCGCACAGATACGCAGTATTTT. This gives the protein CASSMTRTDTQYF.

Worth noting for this clone: The junction departs from the called germline gene at one end, perhaps through a read error. This chain uses TRBV29-1 with TRBJ1-1; no clear D gene. Germline assignment: CDR1 SQVTM and CDR2 ANQGSEA. The CDR3 contains 12 residues. The DNA for the CDR3 is TGCAGCGTTCGGCCAATGAACGCTGAAGCTTTCTTT. Amino acid sequence: CSVRPMNAEAFF.